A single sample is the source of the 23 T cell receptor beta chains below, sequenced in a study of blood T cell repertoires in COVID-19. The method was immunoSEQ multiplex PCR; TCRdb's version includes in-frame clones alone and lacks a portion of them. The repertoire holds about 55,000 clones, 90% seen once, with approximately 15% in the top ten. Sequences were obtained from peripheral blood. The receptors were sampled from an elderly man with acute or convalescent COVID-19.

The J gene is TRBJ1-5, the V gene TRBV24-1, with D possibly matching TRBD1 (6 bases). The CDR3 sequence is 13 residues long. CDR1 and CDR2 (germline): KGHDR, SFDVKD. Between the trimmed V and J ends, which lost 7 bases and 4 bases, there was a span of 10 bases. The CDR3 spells CATRRDKNQPQHF. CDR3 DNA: TGTGCCACCAGACGGGACAAAAATCAGCCCCAGCATTTT.

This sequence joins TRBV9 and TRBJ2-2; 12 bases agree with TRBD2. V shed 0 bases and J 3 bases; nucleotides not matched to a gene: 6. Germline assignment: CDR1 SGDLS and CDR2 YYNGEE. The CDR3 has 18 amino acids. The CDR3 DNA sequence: TGTGCCAGCAGCGTAGGCCTAGCGGGGGGGCCGGACACCGGGGAGCTGTTTTTT. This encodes CASSVGLAGGPDTGELFF.

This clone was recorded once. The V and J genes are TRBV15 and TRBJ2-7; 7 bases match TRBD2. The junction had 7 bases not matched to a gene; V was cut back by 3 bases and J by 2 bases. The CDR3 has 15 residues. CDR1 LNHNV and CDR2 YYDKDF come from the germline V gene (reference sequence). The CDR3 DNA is TGTGCCACCAGCAGCCACTGGGGGGGGGCCTACGAGCAGTACTTC. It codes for CATSSHWGGAYEQYF.

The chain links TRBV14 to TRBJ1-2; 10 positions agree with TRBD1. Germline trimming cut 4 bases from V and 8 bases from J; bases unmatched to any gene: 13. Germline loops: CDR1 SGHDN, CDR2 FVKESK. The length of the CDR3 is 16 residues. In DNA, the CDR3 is TGTGCCAGCAGCCGACAGGGGGCCTTTCCAGATGGAGGCTACACCTTC. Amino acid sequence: CASSRQGAFPDGGYTF.

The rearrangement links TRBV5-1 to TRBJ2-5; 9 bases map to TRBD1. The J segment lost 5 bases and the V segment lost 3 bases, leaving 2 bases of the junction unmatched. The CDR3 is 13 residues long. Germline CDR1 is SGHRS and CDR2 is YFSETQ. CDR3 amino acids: CASSYGQGETQYF. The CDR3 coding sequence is TGCGCCAGCAGCTACGGACAGGGGGAGACCCAGTACTTC.

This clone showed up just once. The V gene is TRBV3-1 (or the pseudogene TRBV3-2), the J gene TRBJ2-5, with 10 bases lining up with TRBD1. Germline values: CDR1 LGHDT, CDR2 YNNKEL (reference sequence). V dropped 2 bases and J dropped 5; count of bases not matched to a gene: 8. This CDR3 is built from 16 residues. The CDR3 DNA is TGTGCCAGCAGCCAATCGACCGGGACAGGGGTGGAGACCCAGTACTTC. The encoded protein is CASSQSTGTGVETQYF.

CDR3 coding DNA: TGCGCCAGCAGGCTAGCGGGGGGGCCTGGTACGCAGTATTTT. It encodes CASRLAGGPGTQYF. The V and J genes are TRBV5-1 and TRBJ2-3, with 12 positions matching TRBD2. Germline values: CDR1 SGHRS, CDR2 YFSETQ. The V and J ends lost 5 bases and 8 bases, in that order; junction bases with no gene match: 6. There are 14 residues in the CDR3. Supplemented by reference TRBV5-1 and TRBJ2-3, the full variable domain reads KAGVTQTPRYLIKTRGQQVTLSCSPISGHRSVSWYQQTPGQGLQFLFEYFSETQRNKGNFPGRFSGRQFSNSRSEMNVSTLELGDSALYLCASRLAGGPGTQYFGPGTRLTVL.

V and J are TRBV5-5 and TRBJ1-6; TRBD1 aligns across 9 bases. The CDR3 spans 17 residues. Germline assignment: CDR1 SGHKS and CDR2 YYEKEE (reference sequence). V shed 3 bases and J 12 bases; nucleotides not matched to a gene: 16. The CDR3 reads CASSSRDREIWTEPLHF. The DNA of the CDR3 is TGTGCCAGCAGCTCCCGGGACAGGGAAATCTGGACCGAACCCCTCCACTTT. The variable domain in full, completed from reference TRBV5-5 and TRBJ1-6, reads DAGVTQSPTHLIKTRGQQVTLRCSPISGHKSVSWYQQVLGQGPQFIFQYYEKEERGRGNFPDRFSARQFPNYSSELNVNALLLGDSALYLCASSSRDREIWTEPLHFGNGTRLTVT.

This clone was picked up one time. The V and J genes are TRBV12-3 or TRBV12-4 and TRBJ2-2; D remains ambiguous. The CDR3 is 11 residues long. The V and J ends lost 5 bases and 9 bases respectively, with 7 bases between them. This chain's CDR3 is CASSTARELFF. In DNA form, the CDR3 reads TGTGCCAGCAGTACAGCAAGGGAGCTGTTTTTT.

CDR3 sequence (DNA): TGTGCCAGTAGTATCCTCCTAAGCGGGGCGGGCACAGATACGCAGTATTTT. The encoded protein is CASSILLSGAGTDTQYF. The V call is TRBV19, the J call TRBJ2-3; 7 nucleotides agree with TRBD2. The CDR3 loop spans 17 amino acids. Per germline, CDR1 LNHDA and CDR2 SQIVND (reference sequence). J lost 1 base, V lost 3 bases, and 10 bases had no gene match.

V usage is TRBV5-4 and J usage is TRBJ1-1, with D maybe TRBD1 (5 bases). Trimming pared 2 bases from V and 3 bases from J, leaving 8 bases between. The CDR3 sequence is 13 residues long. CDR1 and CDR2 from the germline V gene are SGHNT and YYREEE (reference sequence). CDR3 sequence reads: CASSFRVDTEAFF. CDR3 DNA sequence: TGTGCCAGCAGCTTCAGGGTGGACACTGAAGCTTTCTTT.

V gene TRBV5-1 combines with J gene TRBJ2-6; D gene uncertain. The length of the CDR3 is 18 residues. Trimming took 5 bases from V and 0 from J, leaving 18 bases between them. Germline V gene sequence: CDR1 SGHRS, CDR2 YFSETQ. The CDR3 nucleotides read TGCGCCAGCAGTCTAGAATCTAGACCGATCTCTGGGGCCAACGTCCTGACTTTC. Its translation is CASSLESRPISGANVLTF. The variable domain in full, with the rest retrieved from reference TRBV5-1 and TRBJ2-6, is KAGVTQTPRYLIKTRGQQVTLSCSPISGHRSVSWYQQTPGQGLQFLFEYFSETQRNKGNFPGRFSGRQFSNSRSEMNVSTLELGDSALYLCASSLESRPISGANVLTFGAGSRLTVL.

CDR3 nucleotides: TGTGCCAGCAGTGACCCACAGGAAACTTATGGCTACACCTTC. Translated: CASSDPQETYGYTF. The chain is built from TRBV25-1 and TRBJ1-2; the D gene is possibly TRBD1 (5 bases). This CDR3 comprises 14 residues. The V end was cut by 3 bases, the J end by 5 bases, with 13 bases between. Germline values: CDR1 MGHDK, CDR2 SYGVNS.

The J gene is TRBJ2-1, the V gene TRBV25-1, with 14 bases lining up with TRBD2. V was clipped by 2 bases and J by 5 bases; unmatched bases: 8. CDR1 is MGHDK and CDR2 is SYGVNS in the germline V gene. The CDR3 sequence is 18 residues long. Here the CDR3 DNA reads TGTGCCAGCAGTGAAAACACGGGACTAGCGGGGGTTAACAATGAGCAGTTCTTC. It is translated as CASSENTGLAGVNNEQFF.

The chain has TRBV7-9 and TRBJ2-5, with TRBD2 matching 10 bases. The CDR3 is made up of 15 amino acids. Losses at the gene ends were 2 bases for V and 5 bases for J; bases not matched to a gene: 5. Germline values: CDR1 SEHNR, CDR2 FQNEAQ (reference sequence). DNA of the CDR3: TGTGCCAGCAGCTTAAGCGGGGGGGCCGAGGAGACCCAGTACTTC. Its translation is CASSLSGGAEETQYF.

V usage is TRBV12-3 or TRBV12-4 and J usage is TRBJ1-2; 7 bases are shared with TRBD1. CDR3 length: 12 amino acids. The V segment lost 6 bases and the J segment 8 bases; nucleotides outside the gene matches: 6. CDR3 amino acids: CASSSGQAGYTF. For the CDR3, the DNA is TGTGCCAGCAGCTCCGGACAGGCGGGCTACACCTTC.

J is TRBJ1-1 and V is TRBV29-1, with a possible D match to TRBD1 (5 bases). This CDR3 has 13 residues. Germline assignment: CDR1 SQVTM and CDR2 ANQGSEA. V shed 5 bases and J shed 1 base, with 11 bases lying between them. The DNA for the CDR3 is TGCAGCGTTAAACTGCAGGGGAACACTGAAGCTTTCTTT. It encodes CSVKLQGNTEAFF.

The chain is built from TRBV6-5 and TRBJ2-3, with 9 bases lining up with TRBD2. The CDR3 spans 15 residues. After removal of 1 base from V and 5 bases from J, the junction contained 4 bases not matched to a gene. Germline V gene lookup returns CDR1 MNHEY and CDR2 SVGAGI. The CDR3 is CASSYLRGGGDTQYF. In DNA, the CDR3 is TGTGCCAGCAGTTACTTGCGGGGGGGCGGAGATACGCAGTATTTT.

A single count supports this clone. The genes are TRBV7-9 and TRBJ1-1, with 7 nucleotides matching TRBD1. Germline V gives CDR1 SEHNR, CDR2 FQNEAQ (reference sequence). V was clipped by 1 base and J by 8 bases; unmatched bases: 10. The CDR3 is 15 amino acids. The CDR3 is CASSLGGTVDREAFF. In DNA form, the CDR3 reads TGTGCCAGCAGCTTAGGAGGGACAGTAGACAGAGAAGCTTTCTTT.

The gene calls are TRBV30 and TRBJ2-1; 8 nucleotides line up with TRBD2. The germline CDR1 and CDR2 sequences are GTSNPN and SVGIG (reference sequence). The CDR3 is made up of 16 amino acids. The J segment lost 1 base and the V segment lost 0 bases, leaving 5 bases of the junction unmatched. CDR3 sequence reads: CAWSVSLAGSYNEQFF. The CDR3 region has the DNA TGTGCCTGGAGTGTTTCTCTAGCGGGTTCCTACAATGAGCAGTTCTTC. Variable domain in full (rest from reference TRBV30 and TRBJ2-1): SQTIHQWPATLVQPVGSPLSLECTVEGTSNPNLYWYRQAAGRGLQLLFYSVGIGQISSEVPQNLSASRPQDRQFILSSKKLLLSDSGFYLCAWSVSLAGSYNEQFFGPGTRLTVL.

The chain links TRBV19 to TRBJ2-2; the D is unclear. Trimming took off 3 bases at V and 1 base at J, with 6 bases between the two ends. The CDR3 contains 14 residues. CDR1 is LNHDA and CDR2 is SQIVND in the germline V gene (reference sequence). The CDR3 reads CASSIAGNTGELFF. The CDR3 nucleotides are TGTGCCAGTAGTATTGCAGGGAACACCGGGGAGCTGTTTTTT.

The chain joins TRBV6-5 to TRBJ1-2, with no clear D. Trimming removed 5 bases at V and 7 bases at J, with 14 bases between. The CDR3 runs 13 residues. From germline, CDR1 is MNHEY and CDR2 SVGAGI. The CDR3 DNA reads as TGTGCCAGCAGTCCGCATTCTAGTGCTGGCTACACCTTC. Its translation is CASSPHSSAGYTF.

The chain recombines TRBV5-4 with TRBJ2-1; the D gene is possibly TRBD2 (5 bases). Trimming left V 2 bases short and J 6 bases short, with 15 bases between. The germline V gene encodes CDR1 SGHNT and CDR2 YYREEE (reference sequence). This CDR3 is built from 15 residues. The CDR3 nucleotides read TGTGCCAGCAGCTTAGACCAGCTGGGGAGCAATGAGCAGTTCTTC. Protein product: CASSLDQLGSNEQFF.